A single sample is the source of the 24 T cell receptor beta chains below, sequenced in a study of T cell responses to AZD1222 COVID-19 vaccine. This table comes from immunoSEQ multiplex PCR, and its TCRdb copy is limited to in-frame clones, with some not included. The sample has some 60,000 clones, roughly 82% seen once. This sample comprised peripheral blood, obtained on day 0 of AZD1222 vaccination. The receptor set was obtained from an adult in good health.

This clone was observed a few times. Since no conserved phenylalanine or tryptophan closes the CDR3, a read error is the likely cause. This chain connects TRBV28 to TRBJ2-2; D gene uncertain. V was cut by 6 bases and J by 8 bases, with 7 bases left in between. The germline V gene has CDR1 MDHEN and CDR2 SYDVKM. The CDR3 is made up of 11 amino acids. CDR3 protein: CASSSVGELFY. The CDR3 DNA is TGTGCCAGCAGCTCCGTTGGGGAGCTGTTTTAT.

This rearrangement joins TRBV9 to TRBJ1-1, with 8 bases matching TRBD1. With 4 bases clipped from V and 3 bases from J, the junction kept 5 bases outside the gene matches. The germline V gene has CDR1 SGDLS and CDR2 YYNGEE. The CDR3 runs to 14 residues. CDR3 protein: CASSQGAWDTEAFF. The CDR3 DNA sequence: TGTGCCAGCAGCCAGGGGGCTTGGGACACTGAAGCTTTCTTT.

The chain links TRBV7-2 to TRBJ1-1; D is perhaps TRBD1 (5 bases). Germline V gives CDR1 SGHTA, CDR2 FQGNSA. The CDR3 has 13 residues. Trimming shortened V by 1 base and J by 6 bases, and 9 bases separated the two germline ends. The CDR3 loop is CASSLDQGAEAFF. The CDR3 DNA follows: TGTGCCAGCAGCTTAGATCAGGGTGCTGAAGCTTTCTTT. Combining the CDR3 with reference TRBV7-2 and TRBJ1-1 gives the whole variable domain GAGVSQSPSNKVTEKGKDVELRCDPISGHTALYWYRQSLGQGLEFLIYFQGNSAPDKSGLPSDRFSAERTGGSVSTLTIQRTQQEDSAVYLCASSLDQGAEAFFGQGTRLTVV.

There are a few counts of this clone. This chain uses TRBV4-3 with TRBJ1-3; unclear D gene. From germline, CDR1 is LGHNA and CDR2 YSLEER. The CDR3 loop spans 16 amino acids. The germline V and J ends were trimmed by 0 bases and 2 bases, with 11 bases remaining between them. Here the CDR3 reads CASSQDRLLTGNTIYF. The CDR3 DNA is TGCGCCAGCAGCCAAGATCGGCTACTGACTGGAAACACCATATATTTT.

V and J are TRBV5-4 and TRBJ2-7, with 10 positions matching TRBD1. J gave up 2 bases and V 2 bases, and 4 bases lay outside the gene matches. The CDR3 is 15 residues long. The V gene's germline CDR1 is SGHNT and CDR2 YYREEE (reference sequence). CDR3 nucleotides: TGTGCCAGCAGCTTATCCGGGACAGGGGCCTACGAGCAGTACGTC. The encoded protein is CASSLSGTGAYEQYV.

This clone was seen only a few times. The chain has TRBV6-5 and TRBJ1-2; 9 nucleotides align to TRBD1. The CDR3 is 13 residues long. Germline values: CDR1 MNHEY, CDR2 SVGAGI. The trim removed 6 bases at V and 6 bases at J, leaving 5 bases unmatched. The CDR3 region has the DNA TGTGCCAGCAGGGGGGGACAGGGTGATGGCTACACCTTC. It translates to CASRGGQGDGYTF.

This clone was counted once. The chain uses TRBV19 and TRBJ2-2; 7 bases agree with TRBD1. V lost 8 bases to trimming and J lost 5 bases; unmatched junction nucleotides: 8. In germline, CDR1 is LNHDA, CDR2 SQIVND (reference sequence). The CDR3 loop spans 14 amino acids. Written as DNA, the CDR3 is TGTGCCAGTCACAGGGGTTTAGTGACCGGGGAGCTGTTTTTT. Translated: CASHRGLVTGELFF.

V and J are TRBV24-1 and TRBJ2-1; the match to TRBD2 covers 12 bases. Trimming took 0 bases from V and 12 from J; bases not matched to a gene: 14. CDR3 length equals 18 residues. The germline V gene encodes CDR1 KGHDR and CDR2 SFDVKD. The CDR3 nucleotides are TGTGCCACCAGTGATTTGGGGCTAGCGGGAGGGCCAAGGAGACGGCAGTTCTTC. Residues: CATSDLGLAGGPRRRQFF.

The chain joins TRBV16 to TRBJ1-3; D might be TRBD1 (6 bases). Germline lookup yields CDR1 KGHSY and CDR2 FQNENV. The CDR3 spans 16 residues. The germline V and J ends were trimmed by 4 bases and 7 bases, with 20 bases remaining between them. CDR3: CASSPPGGRKGNTIYF. The DNA of the CDR3 is TGTGCCAGCAGCCCACCCGGGGGCAGAAAGGGCAACACCATATATTTT.

The rearrangement uses TRBV5-1 and TRBJ2-5; the D gene is possibly TRBD1 (5 bases). Trimming shortened V by 10 bases and J by 3 bases, and 22 bases separated the two germline ends. CDR1 is SGHRS, CDR2 YFSETQ, per germline. There are 15 residues in the CDR3. The CDR3, as DNA: TGCGCCTCCCAGCAAGGGGCTCCAGTCAAAGAGACCCAGTACTTC. This gives the protein CASQQGAPVKETQYF.

This clone was counted a single time. This chain connects TRBV19 to TRBJ1-1; D gene unclear. Germline V lookup: CDR1 LNHDA, CDR2 SQIVND (reference sequence). The V and J ends lost 6 bases and 1 base respectively, with 3 bases between them. The CDR3 consists of 11 residues. CDR3 nucleotide sequence: TGTGCCAGTAGCTCGAACACTGAAGCTTTCTTT. It translates to CASSSNTEAFF.

The V call is TRBV5-1, the J call TRBJ1-1, with D tentatively TRBD1 (5 bases). Germline V gene sequence: CDR1 SGHRS, CDR2 YFSETQ. V lost 5 bases and J lost 4, with 18 bases in between. This CDR3 spans 15 amino acids. In DNA, the CDR3 is TGCGCCAGCAGTTTCGGACAAGAGGGGCGCACTGAAGCTTTCTTT. It specifies CASSFGQEGRTEAFF.

CDR3: CAISESGGSQPQHF. CDR3 coding DNA: TGTGCCATCAGTGAGTCAGGGGGGAGTCAGCCCCAGCATTTT. This rearrangement joins TRBV10-3 to TRBJ1-5; perhaps TRBD1 as D (6 bases). V lost 0 bases to trimming and J lost 6 bases, with 9 bases between them. Germline values: CDR1 ENHRY, CDR2 SYGVKD. This CDR3 contains 14 residues.

This clone was detected only once. V gene TRBV6-2 or TRBV6-3 combines with J gene TRBJ2-3; 14 nucleotides align to TRBD2. This CDR3 contains 17 residues. CDR1 and CDR2 from the germline V gene are MNHEY and SVGEGT. V trimming: 4 bases; J trimming: 8 bases; junction bases outside the gene matches: 11. This chain's CDR3 is CASSSRIGLAGGGTQYF. The CDR3, as DNA: TGTGCCAGCAGTTCGCGAATCGGACTAGCGGGAGGAGGTACGCAGTATTTT.

The CDR3 loop reads CASSYSGNKETQYF. The CDR3 bases are TGTGCCAGCAGTTACTCTGGGAATAAAGAGACCCAGTACTTC. The chain joins TRBV6-5 to TRBJ2-5; D is undetermined. Trimming took 0 bases from V and 3 from J, leaving 8 bases between them. Germline CDR1 and CDR2: MNHEY and SVGAGI. CDR3 length: 14 amino acids.

The chain couples TRBV7-2 to TRBJ2-5; 8 nucleotides line up with TRBD2. J was trimmed by 5 bases and V by 2 bases; bases with no gene match: 4. CDR1 SGHTA and CDR2 FQGNSA come from the germline V gene. CDR3 length: 14 residues. CDR3: CASSLTGGQETQYF. Written as DNA, the CDR3 is TGTGCCAGCAGCTTAACGGGAGGGCAGGAGACCCAGTACTTC.

The chain recombines TRBV11-2 with TRBJ1-1; D unresolved. The CDR3 has 16 amino acids. Germline-derived CDR1 and CDR2 are SGHAT and FQNNGV. V lost 7 bases to trimming and J lost 5 bases, with 23 bases between them. The CDR3 sequence: CASTYSFRGGRTEAFF. The DNA of the CDR3 is TGTGCCAGCACCTATTCGTTTCGGGGAGGAAGGACTGAAGCTTTCTTT.

This chain joins TRBV13 and TRBJ1-1; D unclear. Trimming shortened V by 6 bases and J by 4 bases, and 6 bases separated the two germline ends. This CDR3 has 11 residues. Per the germline V gene, CDR1 is PRHDT and CDR2 is FYEKMQ (reference sequence). CDR3 protein: CASRAGTEAFF. The CDR3 nucleotides are TGTGCCAGCAGAGCGGGCACTGAAGCTTTCTTT.

This clone was recorded once. Here the CDR3 DNA reads TGTGCCAGCGGGATGACAACTGAGCAGTTCTTC. It translates to CASGMTTEQFF. This sequence joins TRBV7-9 and TRBJ2-1, with D unresolved. The CDR3 loop spans 11 amino acids. Germline CDR1 SEHNR, CDR2 FQNEAQ (reference sequence). Trimming removed 8 bases at V and 9 bases at J, with 11 bases between. Supplemented by reference TRBV7-9 and TRBJ2-1, the full variable domain reads DTGVSQNPRHKITKRGQNVTFRCDPISEHNRLYWYRQTLGQGPEFLTYFQNEAQLEKSRLLSDRFSAERPKGSFSTLEIQRTEQGDSAMYLCASGMTTEQFFGPGTRLTVL.

The chain is built from TRBV12-3 or TRBV12-4 and TRBJ2-7; D may match TRBD1 or TRBD2 (6 bases each). The CDR3 runs 13 residues. V lost 6 bases and J 6 bases, leaving 15 bases between the germline ends. The CDR3 loop is CASRQGGLPEQYF. For the CDR3, the DNA is TGTGCCAGCAGACAGGGAGGCCTCCCCGAGCAGTACTTC.

J is TRBJ1-1 and V is TRBV6-2 or TRBV6-3; D remains unclear. The V and J ends lost 3 bases and 6 bases respectively, with 23 bases between them. CDR1 and CDR2 (germline): MNHEY, SVGEGT. CDR3 length: 17 amino acids. The CDR3 region is CASSYQVGNWGLPEAFF. CDR3 sequence (DNA): TGTGCCAGCAGTTATCAGGTCGGGAACTGGGGTTTACCTGAAGCTTTCTTT.

CDR3 protein: CASGLSGVGEKLFF. CDR3 DNA: TGTGCTAGTGGTTTGTCGGGCGTGGGGGAAAAACTGTTTTTT. The chain recombines TRBV12-5 with TRBJ1-4, with no clear D. The CDR3 is made up of 14 amino acids. The V gene lost 2 bases and the J gene lost 8 bases, with 12 bases spanning the gap. Germline loops: CDR1 LGHNT, CDR2 FRNRAP.

The chain uses TRBV19 and TRBJ1-1, with D unclear. Trimming stripped 0 bases from V and 5 bases from J, with 10 bases between. CDR1 LNHDA and CDR2 SQIVND come from the germline V gene (reference sequence). This CDR3 is built from 14 residues. The CDR3 region is CASSIDYRDTEAFF. As DNA, the CDR3 is TGTGCCAGTAGTATAGATTACCGGGATACTGAAGCTTTCTTT.

The chain couples TRBV6-5 to TRBJ2-7; D gene ambiguous. V was cut by 7 bases and J by 0 bases, with 10 bases left in between. In germline, CDR1 is MNHEY, CDR2 SVGAGI. This CDR3 region has 13 residues. The CDR3 protein is CASNRPNSYEQYF. The CDR3 DNA reads TGTGCCAGCAATAGACCTAACTCCTACGAGCAGTACTTC.